The entry below gives a single T cell receptor (beta chain) sequence along with its context. The data derive from a study of T cell changes during pregnancy in multiple sclerosis. The data were produced by immunoSEQ multiplex PCR, yet TCRdb's version contains in-frame clones alone and is incomplete. In the table there are approximately 93,000 clones, 85% to 95% of which are singletons. V shed 3 bases and J 7 bases; nucleotides not matched to a gene: 18. The germline V gene has CDR1 SGHNT and CDR2 YYREEE (reference sequence). The CDR3 length is 17 residues. The material sequenced was peripheral blood, taken in the first trimester of pregnancy. The sequence came from a female donor in good health, enrolled as a control in a pregnancy study. V gene TRBV5-4 combines with J gene TRBJ2-5; 7 bases map to TRBD1. The CDR3 region is CASSSPGRQGPRTTQYF. DNA of the CDR3: TGTGCCAGCAGCTCCCCGGGCCGACAGGGACCCCGGACGACCCAGTACTTC.